Sequencing of this TCR beta chain was carried out in a study of T cell responses to AZD1222 COVID-19 vaccine. The V end was cut by 4 bases, the J end by 6 bases, with 22 bases between. The length of the CDR3 is 17 residues. Germline V lookup: CDR1 LNHNV, CDR2 YYDKDF (reference sequence). Assay: immunoSEQ multiplex PCR; the TCRdb copy retains only in-frame clones and omits some. This sample has over 110,000 clones, with just over 90% found just once. This TCR derives from an adult in good health. Sequencing was performed on peripheral blood, taken on day 0 of AZD1222 vaccination. The V and J genes are TRBV15 and TRBJ1-5, with a possible D match to TRBD1 (5 bases). The CDR3 nucleotides read TGTGCCACCAGCAAAGAGGGGTGGGGGACCGGTCCTCAGCCCCAGCATTTT. Its protein is CATSKEGWGTGPQPQHF.